The clone carrying this TCR beta chain was recorded a few times. The record originates from a study of blood T cell repertoires in COVID-19. About the study: Both acute and convalescent COVID-19 samples were obtained from the United States, Italy and Spain. PBMCs, B-cell-depleted T cells, or T cells were the source of the cDNA or gDNA that made up the material.

Authors' analysis steps: Estimation of nucleated cell counts was performed using reference gene primer amplification. Assay: immunoSEQ multiplex PCR; the TCRdb copy retains only in-frame clones and omits some. That table furnishes V, J and clone size, whereas the DNA furnished D and trimming. The sample yields fewer than 120,000 clones, approximately 70% seen once. Germline V lookup: CDR1 SGDLS, CDR2 YYNGEE. There are 14 residues in the CDR3. V was shortened by 4 bases and J by 2 bases, with 13 bases between the two germline ends. The chain has TRBV9 and TRBJ2-7; D may be TRBD1 (5 bases). The TCR sequence derives from a woman aged 55-69 years with acute or convalescent COVID-19. Sequencing was carried out using peripheral blood. The CDR3 is CASSPPDRAYEQYF. The CDR3 DNA sequence: TGTGCCAGCAGCCCACCAGACAGAGCCTACGAGCAGTACTTC.